The clone carrying this T cell receptor beta chain was counted ten times or more. The data are from a study of regulatory T cells in long-lasting Graves disease. TCR beta libraries were built with iRepertoire HTBI primers and Arm-PCR of CDR3 regions. Via MiXCR, TCRdb re-called the multiplex PCR reads, giving one row per CDR3 protein. The sample comprises a few hundred thousand distinct CDR3 sequences, 15% to 20% of which are singletons, and roughly a fifth rests with the top ten. Germline CDR1 DFQATT, CDR2 SNEGSKA (reference sequence). The length of the CDR3 is 13 residues. V lost 5 bases and J lost 4; bases outside the gene matches: 8. Time point specified: newly diagnosed GD, antithyroid drugs for less than 3 months. The TCR library was made from RNA extracted from PBMCs.

The gene calls are TRBV20-1 and TRBJ2-7, with 7 bases fitting TRBD1. The input for sequencing was peripheral blood mononuclear cells (PBMCs), taken at new diagnosis, from a patient treated with antithyroid drugs. This TCR was recovered from a female donor with Graves disease. In nucleotides, the CDR3 is TGCAGTGCTCAGGGACAGCGTACTTACGAGCAGTACTTC. As protein: CSAQGQRTYEQYF.